Sequencing of this TCR beta chain was carried out in a study of blood T cell repertoires in COVID-19. This CDR3 contains 15 residues. Trimming removed 6 bases at V and 0 bases at J, with 12 bases between. Germline V gene lookup returns CDR1 MDHEN and CDR2 SYDVKM. This clone was observed a single time. Participant reports of clinical history set cohort assignment. What the recovered Cohort 3 donors had was two negative PCRs, clearance, or symptom resolution. Produced via immunoSEQ multiplex PCR; TCRdb's table is partial and in-frame only. The sample holds 330,000 or so clones, under 95% seen once. The V gene is TRBV28, the J gene TRBJ2-4; no definite D call. The sequencing sample was made of PBMCs or T cells enriched from blood (not recorded which). This receptor was taken from a woman aged 25 to 39 who had recovered from COVID-19. CDR3 region: CASSPPFLAKNIQYF. In DNA, the CDR3 is TGTGCCAGCAGCCCCCCTTTTCTAGCCAAAAACATTCAGTACTTC.